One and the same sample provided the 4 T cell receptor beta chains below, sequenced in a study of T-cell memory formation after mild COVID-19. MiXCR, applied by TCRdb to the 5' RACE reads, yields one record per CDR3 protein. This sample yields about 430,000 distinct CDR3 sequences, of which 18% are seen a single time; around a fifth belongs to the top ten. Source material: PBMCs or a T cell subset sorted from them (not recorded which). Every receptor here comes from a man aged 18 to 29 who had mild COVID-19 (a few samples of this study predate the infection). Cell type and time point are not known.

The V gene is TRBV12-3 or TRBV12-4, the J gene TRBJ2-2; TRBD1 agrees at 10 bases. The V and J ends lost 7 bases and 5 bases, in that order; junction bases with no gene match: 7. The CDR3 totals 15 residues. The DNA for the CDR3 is TGTGCCAGCACCCAAGGACAGGGGGGGACCGGGGAGCTGTTTTTT. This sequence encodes CASTQGQGGTGELFF.

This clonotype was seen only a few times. CDR3 in DNA: TGCAGTGCTAGCTCCTTCCGAGCGGCTTTCTTT. This sequence encodes CSASSFRAAFF. The rearrangement links TRBV20-1 to TRBJ1-1; D is unresolved. With 3 bases removed from V and 11 bases from J, the gap between germline ends came to 13 bases. The CDR3 runs to 11 residues. Germline V CDR1 and CDR2: DFQATT, SNEGSKA (reference sequence).

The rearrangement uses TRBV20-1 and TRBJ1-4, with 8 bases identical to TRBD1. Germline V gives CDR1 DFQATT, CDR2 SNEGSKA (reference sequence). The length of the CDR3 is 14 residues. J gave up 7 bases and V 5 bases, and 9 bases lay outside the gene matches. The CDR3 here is CSAPLRGQVEKLFF. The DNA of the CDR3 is TGCAGTGCTCCTCTCAGGGGGCAGGTTGAAAAACTGTTTTTT.

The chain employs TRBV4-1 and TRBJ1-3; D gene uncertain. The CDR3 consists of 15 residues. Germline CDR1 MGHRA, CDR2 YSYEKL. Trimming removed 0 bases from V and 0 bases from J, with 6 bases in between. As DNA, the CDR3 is TGCGCCAGCAGCCAAGATGGGGTCTCTGGAAACACCATATATTTT. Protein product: CASSQDGVSGNTIYF.